This TCR beta chain was recovered during a study of vaccination and CD4 T cells after COVID-19. For the study at large: The convalescents comprised six males and four females, two of them Hispanic. Either the Pfizer-BioNTech BNT162b2 or Moderna mRNA-1273 vaccine was given as two doses. Post-COVID draws followed diagnosis by a median around 100 days (range 35 to 161).

Regarding this clonotype: The antigen remains undetermined.

Scientists ran DNA taken from cultured CD4+ T cells through the Oncomine TCR Beta short-read assay for sequencing. TCRdb analysed the PCR reads with MiXCR anew, one entry per CDR3 protein. The sample consists of some 14,000 distinct CDR3 sequences, approximately 50% of them appearing once. CDR1 and CDR2 from the germline V gene are MDHEN and SYDVKM. The V end was cut by 0 bases, the J end by 4 bases, with 12 bases between. The length of the CDR3 is 15 residues. Treatment meaning: roughly 10-day PBMC culture with coronavirus spike peptide pools or control peptides (ViraFEST assay). Sequenced sample: CD4+ T cells from blood, cultured in vitro. The sequence derives from a human donor who had recovered from COVID-19. The chain joins TRBV28 to TRBJ2-5; the D gene could be TRBD1 or TRBD2 (5 bases each). The CDR3 loop reads CASSLWGVRVETQYF. The CDR3 nucleotides are TGTGCCAGCAGTTTATGGGGGGTAAGGGTAGAGACCCAGTACTTC. Full variable domain (missing parts from reference TRBV28 and TRBJ2-5): DVKVTQSSRYLVKRTGEKVFLECVQDMDHENMFWYRQDPGLGLRLIYFSYDVKMKEKGDIPEGYSVSREKKERFSLILESASTNQTSMYLCASSLWGVRVETQYFGPGTRLLVL.